This T cell receptor beta chain came from a study of blood T cells in healthy people across ages. Germline assignment: CDR1 SEHNR and CDR2 FQNEAQ (reference sequence). V was shortened by 4 bases and J by 4 bases, with 17 bases between the two germline ends. The length of the CDR3 is 16 residues. The use of a sample-barcoded 5' primer and a J-beta primer mix characterized a second PCR of roughly 6 to 11 cycles. TCRdb re-called the 5' RACE reads through MiXCR, storing one row per CDR3 protein. The sample shows around 1,000,000 distinct CDR3 sequences, roughly a quarter of them seen only once. These data were also reused for a study on T cells of mothers and their children.

This chain links TRBV7-9 with TRBJ2-1; D not resolved. This clonotype was obtained from a girl aged 2 to 9 in good health. Input material: blood. The chain's CDR3 is CASSSRLSTQYNEQFF. CDR3 nucleotides: TGTGCCAGCAGCTCCCGTCTTTCCACTCAGTACAATGAGCAGTTCTTC.